These T cell receptor beta chains were read from a single sample in a study of cytomegalovirus exposure and HLA in healthy donors. Only in-frame clones appear in the TCRdb table, and some are missing; sequencing was by immunoSEQ multiplex PCR. The table has about 200,000 clones, about 88% seen once; the top ten hold around 0.3%. The sequencing input was PBMCs. The receptor source for this set is a woman in her twenties or thirties in good health and CMV-seronegative. The CDR3 runs from the conserved cysteine through the conserved F or W. D genes are given only for firm matches. Size values are once, few and many counts, or a class for expanded clones, and some rows have none.

V: TRBV29-1
J: TRBJ2-7
size: NA
D: TRBD1
DNA: TGCAGCGTTGTCGCACAGGGGAACTACGAGCAGTACTTC
CDR3: CSVVAQGNYEQYF

V: TRBV6-1
J: TRBJ2-7
size: NA
D: NA
DNA: TGTGCCAGCAGCGTTGAGACAGGAAGCTCCTACGAGCAGTACTTC
CDR3: CASSVETGSSYEQYF

V: TRBV6-6
J: TRBJ2-3
size: NA
D: NA
DNA: TGTGCCAGCATTACGAGCGGAGACGATACGCAGTATTTT
CDR3: CASITSGDDTQYF

V: TRBV5-4
J: TRBJ1-1
size: NA
D: NA
DNA: TGTGCCAGCACCTCGGGACAGAACACTGAAGCTTTCTTT
CDR3: CASTSGQNTEAFF

V: TRBV15
J: TRBJ1-5
size: NA
D: NA
DNA: TGTGCCACCAGCAGAGTAAGAGCTACAGTCAATCAGCCCCAGCATTTT
CDR3: CATSRVRATVNQPQHF

V: TRBV7-6
J: TRBJ2-7
size: NA
D: TRBD1
DNA: TGTGCCAGCAGCCCGAGGACAGGGGCACCCTACGAGCAGTACTTC
CDR3: CASSPRTGAPYEQYF

V: TRBV5-1
J: TRBJ2-3
size: NA
D: NA
DNA: TGCGCCAGCAGCTTAGGACAACTTTCGGCAGATACGCAGTATTTT
CDR3: CASSLGQLSADTQYF

V: TRBV5-6
J: TRBJ2-3
size: NA
D: NA
DNA: TGTGCCAGCAGCTTGGGGCGGGTCACAGATACGCAGTATTTT
CDR3: CASSLGRVTDTQYF

V: TRBV5-1
J: TRBJ2-3
size: NA
D: NA
DNA: TGCGCCAGCAGGCCGCCGACGGGGATGGATACGCAGTATTTT
CDR3: CASRPPTGMDTQYF

V: TRBV2
J: TRBJ2-1
size: NA
D: TRBD2
DNA: TGTGCCAGCAGTGAGGGGCTAGCGGGTTGGTACAATGAGCAGTTCTTC
CDR3: CASSEGLAGWYNEQFF

V: TRBV5-6
J: TRBJ2-5
size: once
D: NA
DNA: TGTGCCAGCAGCTCTAACGGACAATTCTATCGAGAGACCCAGTACTTC
CDR3: CASSSNGQFYRETQYF

V: TRBV11-3
J: TRBJ2-5
size: NA
D: TRBD2
DNA: TGTGCCAGCAGCCTGGGACTAGCGGGACATGAAGAGACCCAGTACTTC
CDR3: CASSLGLAGHEETQYF

V: TRBV2
J: TRBJ1-3
size: NA
D: TRBD1
DNA: TGTGCCAGCAGTGGACAGGGAAGCACCATATATTTT
CDR3: CASSGQGSTIYF

V: TRBV6-6
J: TRBJ2-7
size: NA
D: NA
DNA: TGTGCCAGCAGTTACGCGGGACCGATCTACGAGCAGTACTTC
CDR3: CASSYAGPIYEQYF

V: TRBV4-1
J: TRBJ2-3
size: NA
D: TRBD2
DNA: TGCGCCAGCAGCCTAGGACTAGCTGAAGGAACAGATACGCAGTATTTT
CDR3: CASSLGLAEGTDTQYF

V: TRBV29-1
J: TRBJ2-3
size: NA
D: TRBD2
DNA: TGCAGCGCTTCTAGCGGGAGTATGACAGATACGCAGTATTTT
CDR3: CSASSGSMTDTQYF

V: TRBV11-2
J: TRBJ2-7
size: NA
D: TRBD1
DNA: TGTGCCAGCAGAGGAGGGACAGGCCCCTATTCCTACGAGCAGTACTTC
CDR3: CASRGGTGPYSYEQYF

V: TRBV6-1
J: TRBJ1-2
size: NA
D: NA
DNA: TGTGCCAGCAGTGAAGGACTGGGGCGGCCTGGCTACACCTTC
CDR3: CASSEGLGRPGYTF

V: TRBV29-1
J: TRBJ2-4
size: NA
D: NA
DNA: TGCAGCGTTGAGGACAGCAAAAACATTCAGTACTTC
CDR3: CSVEDSKNIQYF

V: TRBV2
J: TRBJ1-3
size: NA
D: NA
DNA: TGTGCCAGCAAGGCTGGGACTTCTGGAAACACCATATATTTT
CDR3: CASKAGTSGNTIYF

V: TRBV2
J: TRBJ2-1
size: NA
D: TRBD1
DNA: TGTGCCAGCAGTGAGCGACAGGGGGTAGTGTTTGAGCAGTTCTTC
CDR3: CASSERQGVVFEQFF

V: TRBV29-1
J: TRBJ2-7
size: NA
D: NA
DNA: TGCAGCGTTGCTGGTGGGGGGTCAACCTACGAGCAGTACTTC
CDR3: CSVAGGGSTYEQYF

V: TRBV28
J: TRBJ2-7
size: NA
D: TRBD2
DNA: TGTGCCTCACTGATGGGCGGGGGACCACCCTACGAGCAGTACTTC
CDR3: CASLMGGGPPYEQYF

V: TRBV5-1
J: TRBJ2-5
size: NA
D: NA
DNA: TGCGCCAGCAGCCGGCAACAGCTACAAGAGACCCAGTACTTC
CDR3: CASSRQQLQETQYF

V: TRBV2
J: TRBJ2-5
size: NA
D: NA
DNA: TGTGCCAGCATTAACGACAGCCCACTCCCTCAAGAGACCCAGTACTTC
CDR3: CASINDSPLPQETQYF

V: TRBV6-5
J: TRBJ2-7
size: few
D: TRBD1
DNA: TGTGCCAGCAGTCGAGACAGGGTTGCCTACGAGCAGTACTTC
CDR3: CASSRDRVAYEQYF

V: TRBV5-1
J: TRBJ2-2
size: NA
D: TRBD1
DNA: TGCGCCAGCAGCTTTTCGGACAGGGGATTAAACGGGGAGCTGTTTTTT
CDR3: CASSFSDRGLNGELFF

V: TRBV5-1
J: TRBJ2-1
size: once
D: TRBD2
DNA: TGCGCCAGCAGCCCTGGACTAGCGGGGGGGAACGAGCAGTTCTTC
CDR3: CASSPGLAGGNEQFF

V: TRBV5-1
J: TRBJ2-7
size: NA
D: TRBD1
DNA: TGCGCCAGCAGCTCGACAGGGGGCACTTTCTACGAGCAGTACTTC
CDR3: CASSSTGGTFYEQYF

V: TRBV11-2
J: TRBJ2-1
size: NA
D: TRBD2
DNA: TGTGCCAGCAGGCCTAGCGGGCGGCTCAATGAGCAGTTCTTC
CDR3: CASRPSGRLNEQFF

V: TRBV4-2
J: TRBJ1-6
size: once
D: TRBD1
DNA: TGTGCCAGCAGCCTCATACCGGGACAGGGTAATAATTCACCCCTCCACTTT
CDR3: CASSLIPGQGNNSPLHF

V: TRBV27
J: TRBJ1-5
size: NA
D: NA
DNA: TGTGCCAGCAGTTTAGGAGGGTTCAATCAGCCCCAGCATTTT
CDR3: CASSLGGFNQPQHF

V: TRBV19
J: TRBJ1-1
size: NA
D: NA
DNA: TGTGCCAGTAGGGCATGGGCAGTAAAGATGAACACTGAAGCTTTCTTT
CDR3: CASRAWAVKMNTEAFF

V: TRBV18
J: TRBJ1-4
size: NA
D: NA
DNA: TGTGCCAGCTCACCGACCGGGACTATGAAACCAACTAATGAAAAACTGTTTTTT
CDR3: CASSPTGTMKPTNEKLFF

V: TRBV6-1
J: TRBJ2-1
size: NA
D: TRBD1
DNA: TGTGCCAGTCGGGACAGGGGGCGATCCAATGAGCAGTTCTTC
CDR3: CASRDRGRSNEQFF

V: TRBV18
J: TRBJ2-5
size: NA
D: NA
DNA: TGTGCCAGCTCACCACCGGGCACGCAAGAGACCCAGTACTTC
CDR3: CASSPPGTQETQYF

V: TRBV20-1
J: TRBJ2-1
size: NA
D: NA
DNA: TGCAGGGCAAGGGGGATGCAGTTCTTC
CDR3: CRARGMQFF

V: TRBV2
J: TRBJ2-2
size: NA
D: TRBD1
DNA: TGTGCCAGCAGACAAGGGACAGCGAACACCGGGGAGCTGTTTTTT
CDR3: CASRQGTANTGELFF

V: TRBV7-7
J: TRBJ2-1
size: NA
D: TRBD2
DNA: TGTGCTAGCAGCCCCCACCCCGGGGGAGGGCCGGTAGGTGAGCAGTTCTTC
CDR3: CASSPHPGGGPVGEQFF

V: TRBV19
J: TRBJ2-3
size: NA
D: NA
DNA: TGTGCCAGTTCTAGCTCAGATACGCAGTATTTT
CDR3: CASSSSDTQYF

V: TRBV28
J: TRBJ2-7
size: NA
D: NA
DNA: TGTGCCAGCACCCGGACAGACTACGAGCAGTACTTC
CDR3: CASTRTDYEQYF

V: TRBV19
J: TRBJ2-3
size: NA
D: TRBD2
DNA: TGTGCCAGTAGTGACACCCGGGGAGGGCCGTTTGATACGCAGTATTTT
CDR3: CASSDTRGGPFDTQYF

V: TRBV2
J: TRBJ2-7
size: NA
D: NA
DNA: TGTGCCAGCTGGGTCGGGTACAGGGATGCAGGGTACGAGCAGTACTTC
CDR3: CASWVGYRDAGYEQYF